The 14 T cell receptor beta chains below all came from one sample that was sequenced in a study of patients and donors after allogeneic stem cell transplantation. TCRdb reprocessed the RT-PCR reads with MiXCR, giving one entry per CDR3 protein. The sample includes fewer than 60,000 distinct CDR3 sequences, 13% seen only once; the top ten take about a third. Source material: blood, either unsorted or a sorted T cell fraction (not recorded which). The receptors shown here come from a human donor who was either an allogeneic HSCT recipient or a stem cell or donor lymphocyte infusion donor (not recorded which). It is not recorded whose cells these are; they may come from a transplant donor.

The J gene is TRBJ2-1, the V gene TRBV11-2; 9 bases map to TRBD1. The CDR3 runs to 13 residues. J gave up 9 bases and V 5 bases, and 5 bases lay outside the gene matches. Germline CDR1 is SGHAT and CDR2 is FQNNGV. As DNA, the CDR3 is TGTGCCAGCAGCCGACAGGGGGGAGGTGAGCAGTTCTTC. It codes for CASSRQGGGEQFF.

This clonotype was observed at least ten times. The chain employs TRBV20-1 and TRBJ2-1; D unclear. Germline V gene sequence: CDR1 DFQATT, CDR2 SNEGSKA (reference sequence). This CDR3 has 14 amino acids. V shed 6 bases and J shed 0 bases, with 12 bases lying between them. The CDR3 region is CSARMLSSYNEQFF. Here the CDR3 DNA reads TGCAGTGCACGCATGCTGAGCTCCTACAATGAGCAGTTCTTC.

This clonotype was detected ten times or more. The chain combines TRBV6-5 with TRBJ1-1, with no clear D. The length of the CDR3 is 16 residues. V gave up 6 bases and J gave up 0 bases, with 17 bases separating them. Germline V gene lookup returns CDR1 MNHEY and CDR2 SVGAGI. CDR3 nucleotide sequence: TGTGCCAGCAGCAACGGGAGGGAGGTAGTGAACACTGAAGCTTTCTTT. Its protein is CASSNGREVVNTEAFF.

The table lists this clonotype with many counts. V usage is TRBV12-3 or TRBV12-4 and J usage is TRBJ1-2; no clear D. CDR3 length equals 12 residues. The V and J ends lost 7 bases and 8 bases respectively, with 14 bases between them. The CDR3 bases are TGTGCCAGCAAACACGGGGTGATCGGCTACACCTTC. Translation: CASKHGVIGYTF.

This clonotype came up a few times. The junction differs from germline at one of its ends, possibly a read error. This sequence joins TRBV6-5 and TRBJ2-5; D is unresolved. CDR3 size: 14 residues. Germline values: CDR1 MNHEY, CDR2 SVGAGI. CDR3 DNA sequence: TGTGCCGGCAGTTACTCCCCGTACCAAGAGACCCAGTACTTC. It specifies CAGSYSPYQETQYF.

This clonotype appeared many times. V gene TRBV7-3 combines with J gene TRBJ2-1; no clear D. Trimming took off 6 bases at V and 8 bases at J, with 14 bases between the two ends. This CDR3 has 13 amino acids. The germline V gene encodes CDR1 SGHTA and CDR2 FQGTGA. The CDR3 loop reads CASRFGYRDEQFF. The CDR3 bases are TGTGCCAGCAGGTTCGGATATAGGGATGAGCAGTTCTTC.

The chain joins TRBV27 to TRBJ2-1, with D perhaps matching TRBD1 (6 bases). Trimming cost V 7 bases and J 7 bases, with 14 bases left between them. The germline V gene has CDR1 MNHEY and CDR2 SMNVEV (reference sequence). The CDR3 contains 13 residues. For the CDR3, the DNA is TGTGCCAGCAAAGGCCTTACAGGGAATGAGCAGTTCTTC. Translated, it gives CASKGLTGNEQFF.

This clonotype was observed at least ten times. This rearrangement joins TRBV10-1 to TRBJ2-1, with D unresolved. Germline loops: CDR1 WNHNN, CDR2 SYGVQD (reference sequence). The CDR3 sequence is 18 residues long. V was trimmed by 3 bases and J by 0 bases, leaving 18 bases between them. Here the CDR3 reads CASSDPDTSVSSYNEQFF. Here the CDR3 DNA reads TGCGCCAGCAGTGATCCCGACACGTCGGTCAGCTCCTACAATGAGCAGTTCTTC.

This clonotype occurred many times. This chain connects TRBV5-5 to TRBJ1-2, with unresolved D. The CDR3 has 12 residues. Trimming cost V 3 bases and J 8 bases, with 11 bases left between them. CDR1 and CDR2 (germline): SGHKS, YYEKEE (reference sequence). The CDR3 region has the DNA TGTGCCAGCAGCTATGACACCCGGGGCTACACCTTC. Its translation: CASSYDTRGYTF.

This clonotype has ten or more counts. CDR3 loop: CASSALGQGSTEAFF. CDR3 nucleotides: TGTGCCAGCAGTGCACTTGGACAGGGGAGCACTGAAGCTTTCTTT. V gene TRBV2 combines with J gene TRBJ1-1, with TRBD1 matching 9 bases. CDR3 length: 15 amino acids. V shed 4 bases and J 4 bases; nucleotides not matched to a gene: 7. Germline V gene sequence: CDR1 SNHLY, CDR2 FYNNEI.

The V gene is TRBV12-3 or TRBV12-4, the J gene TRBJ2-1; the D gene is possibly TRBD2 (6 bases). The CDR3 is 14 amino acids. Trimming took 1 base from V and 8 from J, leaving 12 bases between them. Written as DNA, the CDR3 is TGTGCCAGCAGTTTAGGACGGGGGATGGATGAGCAGTTCTTC. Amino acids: CASSLGRGMDEQFF.

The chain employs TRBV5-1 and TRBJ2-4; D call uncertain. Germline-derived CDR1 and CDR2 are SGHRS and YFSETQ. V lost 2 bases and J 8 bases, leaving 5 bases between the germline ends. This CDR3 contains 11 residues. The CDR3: CASSFNDIQYF. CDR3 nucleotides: TGCGCCAGCAGCTTTAATGACATTCAGTACTTC.

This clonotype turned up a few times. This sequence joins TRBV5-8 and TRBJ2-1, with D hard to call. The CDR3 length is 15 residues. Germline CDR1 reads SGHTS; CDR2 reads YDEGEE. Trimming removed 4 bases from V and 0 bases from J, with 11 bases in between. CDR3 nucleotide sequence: TGTGCCAGCAGCCCCCTTTCTAGCTCCTACAATGAGCAGTTCTTC. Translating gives CASSPLSSSYNEQFF.

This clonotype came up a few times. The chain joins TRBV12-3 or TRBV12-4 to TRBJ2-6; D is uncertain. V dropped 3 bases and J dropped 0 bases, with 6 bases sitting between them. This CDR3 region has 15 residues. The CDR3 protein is CASSFVASGANVLTF. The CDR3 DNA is TGTGCCAGCAGTTTCGTGGCCTCTGGGGCCAACGTCCTGACTTTC.